This T cell receptor beta chain was sequenced during a study of blood T cells in healthy people across ages. Through a sample-barcoded 5' primer and a J-beta primer mix, a second PCR was run for roughly 7 to 11 cycles. TCRdb re-derived calls from the 5' RACE reads in MiXCR, one entry per CDR3 protein. Among 790,000 or so distinct CDR3 sequences, more than 35% were seen once, and the ten largest hold less than 20%. The trim removed 6 bases at V and 5 bases at J, leaving 2 bases unmatched. Germline V gene sequence: CDR1 DFQATT, CDR2 SNEGSKA (reference sequence). This CDR3 region has 12 residues. The receptor was isolated from an older man in good health. Sequencing was done on a sample of blood. The chain has TRBV20-1 and TRBJ1-5, with 9 bases that match TRBD1. CDR3 in DNA: TGCAGTGCCGGGACAGGGTATCAGCCCCAGCATTTT. Amino acid sequence: CSAGTGYQPQHF.